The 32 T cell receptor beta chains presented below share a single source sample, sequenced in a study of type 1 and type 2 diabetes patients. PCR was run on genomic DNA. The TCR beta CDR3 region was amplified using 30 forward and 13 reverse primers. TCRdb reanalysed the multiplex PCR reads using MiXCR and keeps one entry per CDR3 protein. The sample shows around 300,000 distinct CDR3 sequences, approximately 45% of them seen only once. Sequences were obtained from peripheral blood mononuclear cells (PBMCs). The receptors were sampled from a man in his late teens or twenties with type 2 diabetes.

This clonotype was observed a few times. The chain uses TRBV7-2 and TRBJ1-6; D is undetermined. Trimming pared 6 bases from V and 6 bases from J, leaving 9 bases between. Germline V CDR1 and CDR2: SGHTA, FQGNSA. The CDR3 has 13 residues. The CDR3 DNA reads TGTGCCAGCAGTTCCCGACCTAATTCACCCCTCCACTTT. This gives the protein CASSSRPNSPLHF.

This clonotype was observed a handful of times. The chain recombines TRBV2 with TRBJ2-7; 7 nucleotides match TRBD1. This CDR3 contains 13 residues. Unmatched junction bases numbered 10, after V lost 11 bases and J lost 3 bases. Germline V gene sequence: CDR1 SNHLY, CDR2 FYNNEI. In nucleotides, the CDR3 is TGTGCCGGCCGACAGGGTCAGTTCTACGAGCAGTACTTC. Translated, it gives CAGRQGQFYEQYF.

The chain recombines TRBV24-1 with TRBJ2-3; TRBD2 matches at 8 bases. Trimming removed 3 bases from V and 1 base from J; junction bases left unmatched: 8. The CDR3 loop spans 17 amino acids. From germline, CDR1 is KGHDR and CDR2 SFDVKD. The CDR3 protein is CATSDPAGGGGTDTQYF. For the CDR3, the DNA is TGTGCCACCAGTGATCCCGCCGGGGGGGGCGGCACAGATACGCAGTATTTT.

Here the CDR3 DNA reads TGTGCCAGCAAGGCGGGAGCCTACGAGCAGTACTTC. Amino acids: CASKAGAYEQYF. The chain uses TRBV28 and TRBJ2-7; 7 bases match TRBD2. The CDR3 totals 12 residues. Germline trimming cut 7 bases from V and 2 bases from J; bases unmatched to any gene: 2. Germline V CDR1 and CDR2: MDHEN, SYDVKM.

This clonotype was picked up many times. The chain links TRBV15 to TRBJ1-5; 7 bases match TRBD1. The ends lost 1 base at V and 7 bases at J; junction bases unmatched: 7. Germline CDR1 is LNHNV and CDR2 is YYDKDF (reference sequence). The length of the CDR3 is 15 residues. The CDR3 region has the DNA TGTGCCACCAGCAGAGCCGACAGGGTGGGGCAGCCCCAGCATTTT. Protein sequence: CATSRADRVGQPQHF.

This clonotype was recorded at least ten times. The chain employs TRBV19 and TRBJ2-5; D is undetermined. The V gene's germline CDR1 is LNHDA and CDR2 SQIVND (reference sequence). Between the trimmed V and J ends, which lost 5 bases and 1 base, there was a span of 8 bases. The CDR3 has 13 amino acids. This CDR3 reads CASSLSVQETQYF. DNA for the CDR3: TGTGCCAGTAGTCTCTCCGTCCAAGAGACCCAGTACTTC.

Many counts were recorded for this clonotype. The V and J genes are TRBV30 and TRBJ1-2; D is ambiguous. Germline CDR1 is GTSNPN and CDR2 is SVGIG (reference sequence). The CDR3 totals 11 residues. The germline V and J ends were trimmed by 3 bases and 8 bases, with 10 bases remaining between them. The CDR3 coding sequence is TGTGCCTGGAGGCTTACGGGGGGCTACACCTTC. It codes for CAWRLTGGYTF.

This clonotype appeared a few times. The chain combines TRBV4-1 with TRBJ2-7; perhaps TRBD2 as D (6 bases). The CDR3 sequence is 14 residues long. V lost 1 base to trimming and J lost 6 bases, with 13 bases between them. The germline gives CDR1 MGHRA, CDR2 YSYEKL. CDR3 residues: CASSQVGLGGEQYF. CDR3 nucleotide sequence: TGCGCCAGCAGCCAAGTGGGACTCGGCGGCGAGCAGTACTTC.

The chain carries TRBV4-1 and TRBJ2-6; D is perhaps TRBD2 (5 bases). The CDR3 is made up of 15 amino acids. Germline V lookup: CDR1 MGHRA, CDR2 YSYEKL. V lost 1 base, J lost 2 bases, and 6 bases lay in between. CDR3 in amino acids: CASSQVEAGANVLTF. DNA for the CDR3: TGCGCCAGCAGCCAAGTGGAGGCTGGGGCCAACGTCCTGACTTTC.

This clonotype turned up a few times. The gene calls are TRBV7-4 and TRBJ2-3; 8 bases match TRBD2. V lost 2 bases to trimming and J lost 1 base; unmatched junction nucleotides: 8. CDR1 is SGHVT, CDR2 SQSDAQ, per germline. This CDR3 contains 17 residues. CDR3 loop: CASSLPSSGLGTDTQYF. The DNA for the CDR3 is TGTGCCAGCAGCTTACCATCTAGCGGGCTGGGCACAGATACGCAGTATTTT.

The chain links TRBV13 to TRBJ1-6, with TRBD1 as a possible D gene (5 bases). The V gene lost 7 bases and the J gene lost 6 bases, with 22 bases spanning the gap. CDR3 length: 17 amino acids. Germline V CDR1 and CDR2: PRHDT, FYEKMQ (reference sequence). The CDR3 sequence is CASTPHKLGTANSPLHF. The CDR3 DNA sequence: TGTGCCAGCACCCCTCACAAGCTTGGGACGGCTAATTCACCCCTCCACTTT. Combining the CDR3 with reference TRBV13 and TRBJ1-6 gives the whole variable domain AAGVIQSPRHLIKEKRETATLKCYPIPRHDTVYWYQQGPGQDPQFLISFYEKMQSDKGSIPDRFSAQQFSDYHSELNMSSLELGDSALYFCASTPHKLGTANSPLHFGNGTRLTVT.

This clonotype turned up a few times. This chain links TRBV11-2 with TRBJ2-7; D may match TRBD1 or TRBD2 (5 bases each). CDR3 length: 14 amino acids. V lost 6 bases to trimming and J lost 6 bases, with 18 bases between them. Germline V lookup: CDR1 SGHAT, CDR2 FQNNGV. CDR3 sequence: CASRLGGLGGEQYF. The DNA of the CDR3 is TGTGCCAGCAGGCTTGGGGGTTTGGGCGGCGAGCAGTACTTC.

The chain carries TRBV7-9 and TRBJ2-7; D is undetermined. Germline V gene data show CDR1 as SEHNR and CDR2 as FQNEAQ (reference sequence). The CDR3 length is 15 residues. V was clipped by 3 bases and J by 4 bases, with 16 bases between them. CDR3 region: CASSFLPATSYEQYF. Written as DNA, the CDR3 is TGTGCCAGCAGCTTTTTACCAGCGACTTCATACGAGCAGTACTTC. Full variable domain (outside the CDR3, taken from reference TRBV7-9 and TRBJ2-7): DTGVSQNPRHKITKRGQNVTFRCDPISEHNRLYWYRQTLGQGPEFLTYFQNEAQLEKSRLLSDRFSAERPKGSFSTLEIQRTEQGDSAMYLCASSFLPATSYEQYFGPGTRLTVT.

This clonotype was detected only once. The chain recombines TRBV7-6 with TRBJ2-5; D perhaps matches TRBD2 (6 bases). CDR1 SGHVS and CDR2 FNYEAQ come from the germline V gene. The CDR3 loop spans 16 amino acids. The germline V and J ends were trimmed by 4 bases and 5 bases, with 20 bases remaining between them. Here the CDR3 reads CASSSPGLSARETQYF. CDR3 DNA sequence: TGTGCCAGCAGCTCCCCGGGACTCTCCGCCCGGGAGACCCAGTACTTC.

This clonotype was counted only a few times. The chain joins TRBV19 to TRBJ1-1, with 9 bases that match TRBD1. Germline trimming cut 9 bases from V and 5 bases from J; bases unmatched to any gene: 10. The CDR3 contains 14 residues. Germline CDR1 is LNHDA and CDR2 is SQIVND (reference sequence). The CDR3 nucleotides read TGTGCCAGCCAACCGGGACAGGGAAGGACTGAAGCTTTCTTT. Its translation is CASQPGQGRTEAFF.

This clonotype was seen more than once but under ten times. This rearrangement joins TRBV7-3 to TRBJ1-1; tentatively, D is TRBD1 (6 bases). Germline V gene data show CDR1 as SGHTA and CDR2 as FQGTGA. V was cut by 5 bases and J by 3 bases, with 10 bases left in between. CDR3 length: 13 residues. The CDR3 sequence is CASSHGQYTEAFF. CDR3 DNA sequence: TGTGCCAGCAGCCACGGACAGTACACTGAAGCTTTCTTT.

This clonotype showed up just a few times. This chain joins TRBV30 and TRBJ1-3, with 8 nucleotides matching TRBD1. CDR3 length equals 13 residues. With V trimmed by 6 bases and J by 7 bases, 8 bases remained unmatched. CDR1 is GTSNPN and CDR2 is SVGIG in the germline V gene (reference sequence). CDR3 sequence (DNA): TGTGCCTGCAAGGACAGGGATAGCAACACCATATATTTT. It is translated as CACKDRDSNTIYF.

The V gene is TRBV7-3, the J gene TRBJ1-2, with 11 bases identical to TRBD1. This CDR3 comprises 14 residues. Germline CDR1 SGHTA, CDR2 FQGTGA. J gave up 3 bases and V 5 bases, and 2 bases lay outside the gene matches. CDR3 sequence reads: CASSRDRGDYGYTF. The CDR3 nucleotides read TGTGCCAGCAGCCGGGACAGGGGGGACTATGGCTACACCTTC.

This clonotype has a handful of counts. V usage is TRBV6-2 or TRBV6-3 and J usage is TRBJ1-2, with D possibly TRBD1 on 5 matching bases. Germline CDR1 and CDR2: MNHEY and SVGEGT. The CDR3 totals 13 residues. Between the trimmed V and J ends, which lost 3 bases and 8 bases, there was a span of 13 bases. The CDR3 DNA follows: TGTGCCAGCAGTTATGGGGGAGGAAAAGGCTACACCTTC. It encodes CASSYGGGKGYTF.

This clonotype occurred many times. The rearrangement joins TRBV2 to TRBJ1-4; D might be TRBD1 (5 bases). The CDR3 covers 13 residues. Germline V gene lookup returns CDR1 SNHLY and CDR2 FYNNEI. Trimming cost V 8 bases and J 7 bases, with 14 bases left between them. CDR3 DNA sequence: TGTGCCAGCTCGGGACGGAAACTTGAAAAACTGTTTTTT. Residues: CASSGRKLEKLFF.

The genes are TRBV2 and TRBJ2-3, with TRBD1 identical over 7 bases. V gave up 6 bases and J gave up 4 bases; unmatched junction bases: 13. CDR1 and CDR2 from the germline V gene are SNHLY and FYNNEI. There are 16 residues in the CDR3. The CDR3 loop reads CASSSTTGFGADTQYF. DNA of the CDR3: TGTGCCAGCAGCTCGACGACAGGGTTCGGGGCAGATACGCAGTATTTT.

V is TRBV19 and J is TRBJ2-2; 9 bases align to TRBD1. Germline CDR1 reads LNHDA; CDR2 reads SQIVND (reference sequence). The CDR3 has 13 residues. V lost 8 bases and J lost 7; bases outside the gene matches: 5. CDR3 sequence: CASLQGAGGELFF. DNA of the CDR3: TGTGCCAGTCTACAGGGGGCTGGCGGGGAGCTGTTTTTT.

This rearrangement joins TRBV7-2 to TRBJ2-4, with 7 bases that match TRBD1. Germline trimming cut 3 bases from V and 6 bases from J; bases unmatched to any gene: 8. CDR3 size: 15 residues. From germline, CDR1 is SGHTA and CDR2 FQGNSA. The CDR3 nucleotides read TGTGCCAGCAGCTTGATACAGGGGAAGCCAAACATTCAGTACTTC. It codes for CASSLIQGKPNIQYF.

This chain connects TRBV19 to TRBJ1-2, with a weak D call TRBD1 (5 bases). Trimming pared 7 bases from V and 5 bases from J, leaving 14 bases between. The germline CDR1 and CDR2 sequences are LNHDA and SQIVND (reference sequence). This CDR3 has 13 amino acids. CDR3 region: CASNSYGGYGYTF. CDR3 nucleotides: TGTGCCAGTAATTCGTATGGGGGGTATGGCTACACCTTC.

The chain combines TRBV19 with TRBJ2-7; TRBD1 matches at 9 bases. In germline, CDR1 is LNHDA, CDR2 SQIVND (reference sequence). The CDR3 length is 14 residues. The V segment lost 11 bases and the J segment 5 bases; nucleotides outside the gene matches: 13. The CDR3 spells CAWGTGQGFNEQYF. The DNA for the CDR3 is TGTGCCTGGGGAACGGGACAGGGATTCAACGAGCAGTACTTC.

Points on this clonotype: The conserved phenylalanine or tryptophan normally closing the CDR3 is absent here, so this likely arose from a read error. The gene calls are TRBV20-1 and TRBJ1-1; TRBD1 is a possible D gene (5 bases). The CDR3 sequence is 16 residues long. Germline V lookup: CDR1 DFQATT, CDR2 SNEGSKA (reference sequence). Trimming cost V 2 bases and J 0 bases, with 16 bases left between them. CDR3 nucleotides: TGCAGTGCTAGATCAGCGGTTGACAGACTGAACACTGAAGCTTTCTCT. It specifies CSARSAVDRLNTEAFS.

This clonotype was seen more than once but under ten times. The CDR3 nucleotides are TGTGCCAGTAGTTCCCTCCCGACTAGCGGGAATACCGGGGAGCTGTTTTTT. The encoded protein is CASSSLPTSGNTGELFF. The chain couples TRBV19 to TRBJ2-2, with 11 bases that match TRBD2. Germline V CDR1 and CDR2: LNHDA, SQIVND (reference sequence). V was clipped by 5 bases and J by 5 bases; unmatched bases: 10. This CDR3 has 17 residues. The full variable domain, rest sourced from reference TRBV19 and TRBJ2-2, is DGGITQSPKYLFRKEGQNVTLSCEQNLNHDAMYWYRQDPGQGLRLIYYSQIVNDFQKGDIAEGYSVSREKKESFPLTVTSAQKNPTAFYLCASSSLPTSGNTGELFFGEGSRLTVL.

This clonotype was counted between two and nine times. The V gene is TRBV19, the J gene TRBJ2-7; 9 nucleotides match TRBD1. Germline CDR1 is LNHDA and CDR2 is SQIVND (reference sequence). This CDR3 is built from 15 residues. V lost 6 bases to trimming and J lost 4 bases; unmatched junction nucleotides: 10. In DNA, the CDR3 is TGTGCCAGTAGCGTTTCCGGGACAGGGCTTTACGAGCAGTACTTC. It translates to CASSVSGTGLYEQYF. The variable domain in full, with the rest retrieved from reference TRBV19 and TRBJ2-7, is DGGITQSPKYLFRKEGQNVTLSCEQNLNHDAMYWYRQDPGQGLRLIYYSQIVNDFQKGDIAEGYSVSREKKESFPLTVTSAQKNPTAFYLCASSVSGTGLYEQYFGPGTRLTVT.

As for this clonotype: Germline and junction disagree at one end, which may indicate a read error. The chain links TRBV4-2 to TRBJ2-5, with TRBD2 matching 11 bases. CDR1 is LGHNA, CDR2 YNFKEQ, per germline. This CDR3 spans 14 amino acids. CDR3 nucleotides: TGTGCCAGCAGCCAGGGCGTCTTAGCGGGGGGGCCGAGCTTC. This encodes CASSQGVLAGGPSF.

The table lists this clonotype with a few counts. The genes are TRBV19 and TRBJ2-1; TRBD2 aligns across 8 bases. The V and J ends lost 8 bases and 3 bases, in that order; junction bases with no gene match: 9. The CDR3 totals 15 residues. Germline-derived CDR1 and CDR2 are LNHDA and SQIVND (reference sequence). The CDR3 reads CASDPGLGFYNEQFF. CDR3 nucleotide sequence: TGTGCCAGTGATCCGGGACTAGGGTTCTACAATGAGCAGTTCTTC.

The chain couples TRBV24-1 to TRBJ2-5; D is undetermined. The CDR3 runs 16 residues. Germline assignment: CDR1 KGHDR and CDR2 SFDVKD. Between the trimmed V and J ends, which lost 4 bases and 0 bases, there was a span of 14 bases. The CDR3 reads CATSDYVGRNQETQYF. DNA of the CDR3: TGTGCCACCAGTGACTACGTTGGACGGAACCAAGAGACCCAGTACTTC.

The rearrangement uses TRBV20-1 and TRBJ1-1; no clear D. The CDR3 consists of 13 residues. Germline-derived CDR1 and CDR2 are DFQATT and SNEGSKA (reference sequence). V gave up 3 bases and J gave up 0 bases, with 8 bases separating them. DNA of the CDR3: TGCAGTGCTAGGCAGAATGTGAACACTGAAGCTTTCTTT. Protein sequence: CSARQNVNTEAFF.